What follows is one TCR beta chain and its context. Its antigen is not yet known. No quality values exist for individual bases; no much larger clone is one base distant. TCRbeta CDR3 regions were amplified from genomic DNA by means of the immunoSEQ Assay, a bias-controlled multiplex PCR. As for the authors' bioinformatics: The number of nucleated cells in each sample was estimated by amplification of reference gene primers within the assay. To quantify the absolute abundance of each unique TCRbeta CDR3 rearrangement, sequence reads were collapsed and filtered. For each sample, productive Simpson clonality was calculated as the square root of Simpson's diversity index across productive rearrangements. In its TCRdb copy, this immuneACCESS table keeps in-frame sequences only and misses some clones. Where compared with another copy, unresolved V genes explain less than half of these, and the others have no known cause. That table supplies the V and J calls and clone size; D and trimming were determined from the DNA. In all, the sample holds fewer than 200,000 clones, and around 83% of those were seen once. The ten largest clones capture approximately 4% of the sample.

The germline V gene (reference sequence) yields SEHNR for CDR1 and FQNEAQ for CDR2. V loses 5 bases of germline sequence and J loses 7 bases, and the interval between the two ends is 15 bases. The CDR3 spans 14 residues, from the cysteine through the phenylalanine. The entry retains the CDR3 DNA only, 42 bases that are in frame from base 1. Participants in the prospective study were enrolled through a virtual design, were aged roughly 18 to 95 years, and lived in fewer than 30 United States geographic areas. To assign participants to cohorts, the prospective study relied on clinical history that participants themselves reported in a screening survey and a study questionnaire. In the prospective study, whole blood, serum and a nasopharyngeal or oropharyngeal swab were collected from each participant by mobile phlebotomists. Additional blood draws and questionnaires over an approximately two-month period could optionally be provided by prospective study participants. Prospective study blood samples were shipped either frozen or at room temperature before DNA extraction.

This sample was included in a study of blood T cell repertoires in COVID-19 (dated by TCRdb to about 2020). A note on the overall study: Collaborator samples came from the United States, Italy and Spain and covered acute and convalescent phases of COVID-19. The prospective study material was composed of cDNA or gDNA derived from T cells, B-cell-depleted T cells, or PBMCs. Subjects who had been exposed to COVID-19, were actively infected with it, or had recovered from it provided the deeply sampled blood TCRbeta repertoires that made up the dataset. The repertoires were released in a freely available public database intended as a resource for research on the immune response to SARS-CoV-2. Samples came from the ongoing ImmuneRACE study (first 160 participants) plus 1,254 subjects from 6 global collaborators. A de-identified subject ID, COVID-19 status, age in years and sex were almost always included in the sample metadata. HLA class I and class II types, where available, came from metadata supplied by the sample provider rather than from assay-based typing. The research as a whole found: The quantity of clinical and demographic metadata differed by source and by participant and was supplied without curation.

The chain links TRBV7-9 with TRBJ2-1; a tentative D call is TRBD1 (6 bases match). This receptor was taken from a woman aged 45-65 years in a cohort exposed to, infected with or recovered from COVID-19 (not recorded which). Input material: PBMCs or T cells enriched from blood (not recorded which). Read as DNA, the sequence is TGTGCCAGCAGCGTGTCCGGGACAACGAATGAGCAGTTCTTC. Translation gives CASSVSGTTNEQFF.